Here is one T cell receptor beta chain with its context. Its target is unknown. Unique molecular identifiers featured in each of the TCR beta cDNA libraries. TCRdb reanalysed the PCR reads using MiXCR and keeps one entry per CDR3 protein. The sample contains 600,000 to 750,000 distinct CDR3 sequences, 59% of which appear only once. This record comes from a study of post-analysis software for immune sequencing data. The wider study: Several disease courses (relapsing-remitting, secondary progressive and progressive-relapsing) of multiple sclerosis were included. Findings and limits, study-wide: Those with multiple sclerosis, the patient group, showed significantly lower normalized Chao1 diversity than controls. In patients, TRBV5-6, TRBV5-1 and TRBV20-1 belonged to five or six TRBV segments found more frequently than in controls.

Trimming stripped 0 bases from V and 0 bases from J, with 12 bases between. CDR3 length: 17 residues. CDR1 LGHNA and CDR2 YNFKEQ come from the germline V gene. The chain uses TRBV4-2 and TRBJ2-1; D is undetermined. Material: blood. The sequence was collected from a girl under 10 years old with multiple sclerosis. The chain's CDR3 is CASSQDRITSSYNEQFF. For the CDR3, the DNA is TGTGCCAGCAGCCAAGATCGCATAACCAGCTCCTACAATGAGCAGTTCTTC.